Here is one T cell receptor beta chain with its context. The data were produced by immunoSEQ multiplex PCR, yet TCRdb's version contains in-frame clones alone and is incomplete. In the table there are about 150,000 clones, about nine tenths of which are singletons. The sample originates from a study of T cell responses to AZD1222 COVID-19 vaccine. The CDR3 covers 15 residues. V was clipped by 4 bases and J by 0 bases; unmatched bases: 3. Germline V gene sequence: CDR1 SGHNT, CDR2 YENEEA. The source is an adult in good health. The sequences come from peripheral blood, collected on day 0 of AZD1222 vaccination. The chain couples TRBV11-3 to TRBJ2-3, with 8 bases lining up with TRBD1. CDR3 coding DNA: TGTGCCAGCAGCTCGGGACAGGTCAGCACAGATACGCAGTATTTT. Residues: CASSSGQVSTDTQYF.